These 25 T cell receptor beta chains came from one sample sequenced in a study of human T cells and chemical hapten exposure. TCRdb recomputed calls from the RACE reads with MiXCR, one row per CDR3 protein. The sample gives around 50,000 distinct CDR3 sequences, 7.5% to 10% of which show up once; less than 15% is in the top ten. Time point described: patch test 1, 2 weeks after DPC sensitization. Treatment denoted: therapeutic diphenylcyclopropenone sensitization with weekly scalp DPC. The material was whole blood, obtained in connection with sensitization to the hapten diphenylcyclopropenone (DPC). The receptors come from a woman in her forties with alopecia areata. Some clones in this sample may be carry-over from other donors' samples.

The chain recombines TRBV6-5 with TRBJ1-5; D gene ambiguous. V dropped 3 bases and J dropped 2 bases, with 26 bases sitting between them. The length of the CDR3 is 20 residues. CDR1 MNHEY and CDR2 SVGAGI come from the germline V gene. The CDR3: CASSYRPSFAEEWGNQPQHF. The CDR3 DNA follows: TGTGCCAGCAGTTATAGGCCTAGTTTCGCGGAAGAATGGGGCAATCAGCCCCAGCATTTT.

This clonotype was seen at least ten times. The chain has TRBV7-9 and TRBJ1-6; D gene uncertain. Trimming cost V 10 bases and J 6 bases, with 22 bases left between them. This CDR3 is 16 amino acids long. The germline V gene has CDR1 SEHNR and CDR2 FQNEAQ (reference sequence). The CDR3 spells CATTAIVVGSNSPLHF. The CDR3 DNA reads TGTGCCACCACGGCGATTGTGGTGGGGTCTAATTCACCCCTCCACTTT.

The chain is built from TRBV14 and TRBJ1-1; no clear D gene. V was pared by 5 bases and J by 1 base, with 8 bases between. The germline V gene encodes CDR1 SGHDN and CDR2 FVKESK. CDR3 size: 13 residues. The CDR3 spells CASSYVQNTEAFF. The CDR3 coding sequence is TGTGCCAGCAGCTACGTACAGAACACTGAAGCTTTCTTT.

This clonotype showed up just a few times. The J gene is TRBJ2-2, the V gene TRBV20-1; D not certain. The V end lost 2 bases, the J end lost 5 bases, and 6 bases lay between the germline ends. CDR3 length equals 12 residues. In germline, CDR1 is DFQATT, CDR2 SNEGSKA (reference sequence). The CDR3, as DNA: TGCAGTGCTAGACCCTTAACCGGGGAGCTGTTTTTT. Translated: CSARPLTGELFF.

This clonotype was counted many times. The chain has TRBV5-1 and TRBJ2-3; D remains unclear. Trimming stripped 3 bases from V and 0 bases from J, with 8 bases between. Germline CDR1 reads SGHRS; CDR2 reads YFSETQ. CDR3 length: 14 amino acids. The CDR3 loop is CASSSRASTDTQYF. CDR3 DNA sequence: TGCGCCAGCAGCTCCCGGGCCAGCACAGATACGCAGTATTTT. Variable domain in full (rest from reference TRBV5-1 and TRBJ2-3): KAGVTQTPRYLIKTRGQQVTLSCSPISGHRSVSWYQQTPGQGLQFLFEYFSETQRNKGNFPGRFSGRQFSNSRSEMNVSTLELGDSALYLCASSSRASTDTQYFGPGTRLTVL.

This clonotype was found many times. CDR3 protein: CASSKGRTLDGYTF. CDR3 nucleotides: TGTGCCAGCAGTAAAGGGAGAACCTTGGATGGCTACACCTTC. The chain links TRBV28 to TRBJ1-2; the D is unclear. Per germline, CDR1 MDHEN and CDR2 SYDVKM. The length of the CDR3 is 14 residues. The V gene lost 5 bases and the J gene lost 6 bases, with 16 bases spanning the gap.

The chain couples TRBV5-1 to TRBJ2-3, with 9 bases that match TRBD2. The germline V gene has CDR1 SGHRS and CDR2 YFSETQ. With 0 bases clipped from V and 3 bases from J, the junction kept 5 bases outside the gene matches. The CDR3 length is 16 residues. Here the CDR3 DNA reads TGCGCCAGCAGCTTGGACGAGCGGGGGGTTACAGATACGCAGTATTTT. It specifies CASSLDERGVTDTQYF.

CDR3 amino acids: CASSVVGDVGEQFF. DNA for the CDR3: TGTGCCAGCAGCGTAGTGGGTGATGTCGGGGAGCAGTTCTTC. The rearrangement links TRBV9 to TRBJ2-1, with D uncertain. Trimming shortened V by 0 bases and J by 10 bases, and 14 bases separated the two germline ends. The CDR3 has 14 amino acids. Germline lookup yields CDR1 SGDLS and CDR2 YYNGEE.

In this sample, this clonotype turned up many times. The chain links TRBV7-2 to TRBJ2-5; D tentatively fits TRBD1 or TRBD2 (5 bases each). This CDR3 region has 16 residues. In germline, CDR1 is SGHTA, CDR2 FQGNSA. Trimming shortened V by 1 base and J by 5 bases, and 17 bases separated the two germline ends. The CDR3 nucleotides are TGTGCCAGCAGCTTAGGTTCCGGGCCGGGGACCGAGACCCAGTACTTC. Residues: CASSLGSGPGTETQYF.

The rearrangement joins TRBV5-5 to TRBJ2-2; 12 bases are shared with TRBD1. Trimming removed 5 bases from V and 7 bases from J; junction bases left unmatched: 6. The CDR3 is made up of 15 amino acids. Per the germline V gene, CDR1 is SGHKS and CDR2 is YYEKEE (reference sequence). DNA of the CDR3: TGTGCCAGCAGGGGACAGGGGGCAAATATCGGGGAGCTGTTTTTT. This gives the protein CASRGQGANIGELFF.

This clonotype came up many times. V and J are TRBV7-3 and TRBJ2-5, with a tentative D call TRBD2 (6 bases). Germline CDR1 is SGHTA and CDR2 is FQGTGA. The V end lost 1 base, the J end lost 3 bases, and 15 bases lay between the germline ends. The CDR3 runs 16 residues. CDR3 bases: TGTGCCAGCAGCTTAATTGGGGGAGGCAGTAAAGAGACCCAGTACTTC. Its translation is CASSLIGGGSKETQYF.

J is TRBJ2-3 and V is TRBV3-1; the match to TRBD2 covers 11 bases. Germline CDR1 and CDR2: LGHDT and YNNKEL (reference sequence). The CDR3 runs 18 residues. V shed 0 bases, J shed 5 bases, and the junction held 10 bases outside the gene matches. In nucleotides, the CDR3 is TGTGCCAGCAGCCAAGAATATAGCGGGGGGGCGATCAAAGATACGCAGTATTTT. It yields the protein CASSQEYSGGAIKDTQYF.

This clonotype has more than one count but fewer than ten. The chain links TRBV6-6 to TRBJ1-1, with D maybe TRBD1 (6 bases). V was clipped by 5 bases and J by 5 bases, with 12 bases between them. The CDR3 contains 13 residues. CDR1 and CDR2 (germline): MNHNY, SVGAGI (reference sequence). The CDR3 spells CASSRGGGTEAFF. The CDR3 bases are TGTGCCAGCAGTAGAGGGGGGGGGACTGAAGCTTTCTTT.

This clonotype occurred many times. This chain joins TRBV19 and TRBJ1-6; TRBD1 agrees at 9 bases. V lost 6 bases to trimming and J lost 7 bases; unmatched junction nucleotides: 7. The germline V gene encodes CDR1 LNHDA and CDR2 SQIVND (reference sequence). The CDR3 runs to 15 residues. The CDR3 region has the DNA TGTGCCAGTAGAGCGGGACAGGGCATAAATTCACCCCTCCACTTT. It yields the protein CASRAGQGINSPLHF.

The chain carries TRBV29-1 and TRBJ2-5, with D tentatively TRBD1 or TRBD2 (6 bases each). Trimming stripped 1 base from V and 1 base from J, with 10 bases between. The V gene's germline CDR1 is SQVTM and CDR2 ANQGSEA. The CDR3 length is 14 residues. This CDR3 is CSVEGGDIQETQYF. In nucleotides, the CDR3 is TGCAGCGTTGAAGGGGGGGACATCCAAGAGACCCAGTACTTC.

The table lists this clonotype with many counts. The gene calls are TRBV19 and TRBJ2-1; 9 bases are shared with TRBD2. Germline assignment: CDR1 LNHDA and CDR2 SQIVND (reference sequence). The trim removed 8 bases at V and 7 bases at J, leaving 9 bases unmatched. The CDR3 contains 14 residues. CDR3 sequence (DNA): TGTGCCAGTTCTGAGCGGGGGGAAGCTAATGAGCAGTTCTTC. As protein: CASSERGEANEQFF.

The chain has TRBV12-3 or TRBV12-4 and TRBJ2-5; 13 bases agree with TRBD2. After removal of 6 bases from V and 2 bases from J, the junction contained 6 bases not matched to a gene. The CDR3 is 16 residues long. CDR3 nucleotide sequence: TGTGCCAGCAGCCCGCGGACTAGCGGGGGACAAGAGACCCAGTACTTC. The encoded protein is CASSPRTSGGQETQYF.

In this sample, this clonotype turned up many times. The chain carries TRBV20-1 and TRBJ2-7; 10 bases align to TRBD2. CDR1 is DFQATT and CDR2 is SNEGSKA in the germline V gene (reference sequence). This CDR3 has 16 amino acids. V lost 0 bases to trimming and J lost 5 bases; unmatched junction nucleotides: 10. CDR3 sequence reads: CSARDLTGLASDEQYF. CDR3 coding DNA: TGCAGTGCTAGAGACCTCACGGGACTAGCGAGCGACGAGCAGTACTTC.

Many counts were recorded for this clonotype. The chain links TRBV5-6 to TRBJ2-7; the D gene is possibly TRBD1 (6 bases). Germline V gene data show CDR1 as SGHDT and CDR2 as YYEEEE. V was pared by 2 bases and J by 2 bases, with 17 bases between. The CDR3 consists of 16 residues. Written as DNA, the CDR3 is TGTGCCAGCAGCTTCCCCTCAGGGGCAAACCCCTACGAGCAGTACTTC. Its protein is CASSFPSGANPYEQYF. Supplemented by reference TRBV5-6 and TRBJ2-7, the full variable domain reads DAGVTQSPTHLIKTRGQQVTLRCSPKSGHDTVSWYQQALGQGPQFIFQYYEEEERQRGNFPDRFSGHQFPNYSSELNVNALLLGDSALYLCASSFPSGANPYEQYFGPGTRLTVT.

In its sample, this clonotype was seen many times. J is TRBJ1-3 and V is TRBV6-6; 8 bases are a match to TRBD1. V shed 6 bases and J 1 base; nucleotides not matched to a gene: 8. CDR3 length: 16 residues. Per germline, CDR1 MNHNY and CDR2 SVGAGI (reference sequence). Written as DNA, the CDR3 is TGTGCCAGCAGCCGTGGACAGGGTGGTTCTGGAAACACCATATATTTT. It is translated as CASSRGQGGSGNTIYF.

This clonotype appeared many times. This rearrangement joins TRBV29-1 to TRBJ2-7; TRBD1 aligns across 11 bases. V was clipped by 1 base and J by 2 bases; unmatched bases: 1. The CDR3 covers 14 residues. Germline V lookup: CDR1 SQVTM, CDR2 ANQGSEA. CDR3 bases: TGCAGCGTTGAAGGGACAGGGGGCACCTACGAGCAGTACTTC. Its protein is CSVEGTGGTYEQYF.

This clonotype was seen many times. V and J are TRBV14 and TRBJ1-2; 7 positions match TRBD1. V dropped 1 base and J dropped 5; count of bases not matched to a gene: 16. Germline V gives CDR1 SGHDN, CDR2 FVKESK. The CDR3 has 18 amino acids. Written as DNA, the CDR3 is TGTGCCAGCAGCCAAGCCGGGTACTTTACAGGGGCCTTATATGGCTACACCTTC. It specifies CASSQAGYFTGALYGYTF. Supplemented by reference TRBV14 and TRBJ1-2, the full variable domain reads EAGVTQFPSHSVIEKGQTVTLRCDPISGHDNLYWYRRVMGKEIKFLLHFVKESKQDESGMPNNRFLAERTGGTYSTLKVQPAELEDSGVYFCASSQAGYFTGALYGYTFGSGTRLTVV.

This clonotype was detected a few times. V and J are TRBV29-1 and TRBJ1-1; D gene unclear. In germline, CDR1 is SQVTM, CDR2 ANQGSEA. Trimming pared 6 bases from V and 0 bases from J, leaving 11 bases between. The CDR3 runs to 13 residues. The CDR3 DNA sequence: TGCAGCGTCTCGACGGGGATGAACACTGAAGCTTTCTTT. It yields the protein CSVSTGMNTEAFF. Combining the CDR3 with reference TRBV29-1 and TRBJ1-1 gives the whole variable domain SAVISQKPSRDICQRGTSLTIQCQVDSQVTMMFWYRQQPGQSLTLIATANQGSEATYESGFVIDKFPISRPNLTFSTLTVSNMSPEDSSIYLCSVSTGMNTEAFFGQGTRLTVV.

The chain combines TRBV24-1 with TRBJ2-6; tentatively, D is TRBD1 (6 bases). The V end was cut by 4 bases, the J end by 2 bases, with 11 bases between. The germline gives CDR1 KGHDR, CDR2 SFDVKD. This CDR3 region has 16 residues. CDR3 sequence reads: CATSDQTGTGANVLTF. CDR3 nucleotides: TGTGCCACCAGTGACCAGACAGGAACTGGGGCCAACGTCCTGACTTTC.

This clonotype was detected many times. In DNA, the CDR3 is TGTGCCCTCTGGTCCACCGGGGAGCTGTTTTTT. It codes for CALWSTGELFF. The chain couples TRBV6-6 to TRBJ2-2; D unclear. Trimming removed 11 bases from V and 4 bases from J, with 8 bases in between. Per the germline V gene, CDR1 is MNHNY and CDR2 is SVGAGI (reference sequence). The CDR3 is made up of 11 amino acids.